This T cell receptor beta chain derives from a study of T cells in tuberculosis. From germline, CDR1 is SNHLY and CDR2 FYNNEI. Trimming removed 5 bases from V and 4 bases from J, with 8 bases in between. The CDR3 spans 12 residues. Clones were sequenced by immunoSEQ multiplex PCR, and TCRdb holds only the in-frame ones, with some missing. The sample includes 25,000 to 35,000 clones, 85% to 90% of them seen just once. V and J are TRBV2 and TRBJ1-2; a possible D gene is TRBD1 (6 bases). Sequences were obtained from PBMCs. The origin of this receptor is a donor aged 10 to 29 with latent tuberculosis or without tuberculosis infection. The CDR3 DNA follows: TGTGCCAGCAGTTCGACAGGCTATGGCTACACCTTC. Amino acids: CASSSTGYGYTF.